The 25 T cell receptor beta chains below were found in one sample sequenced in a study of T cell repertoires in cytomegalovirus infection. TCRdb fed the reads into MiXCR, producing one record per CDR3 protein. The profile shows about 770,000 distinct CDR3 sequences, just under 30% of them singletons. These receptors are not linked to any known antigen. The specimen comprised cultured CD8+ T cells from PBMCs, sampled from culture after CMV antigen stimulation. The receptor source for this set is a human donor in good health (CMV status not recorded). Some clones in this sample may be carry-over from other donors' samples.

This clonotype appeared a few times. CDR3 region: CASSLGWGQRTYEQYF. The CDR3 bases are TGTGCCAGCAGTTTGGGTTGGGGACAGAGGACCTACGAGCAGTACTTC. The chain carries TRBV6-6 and TRBJ2-7; 7 bases fit TRBD1. Germline V gene lookup returns CDR1 MNHNY and CDR2 SVGAGI (reference sequence). This CDR3 is 16 amino acids long. V lost 4 bases to trimming and J lost 2 bases; unmatched junction nucleotides: 11.

CDR3 in amino acids: CASPQRNFHYEQYF. Written as DNA, the CDR3 is TGTGCCAGCCCTCAGAGGAACTTCCACTACGAGCAGTACTTC. The chain carries TRBV12-3 or TRBV12-4 and TRBJ2-7; D is unclear. The CDR3 totals 14 residues. Between the trimmed V and J ends, which lost 8 bases and 3 bases, there was a span of 17 bases.

This sequence joins TRBV27 and TRBJ1-1; D unclear. This CDR3 comprises 14 residues. From germline, CDR1 is MNHEY and CDR2 SMNVEV (reference sequence). The germline V and J ends were trimmed by 2 bases and 5 bases, with 12 bases remaining between them. CDR3 DNA: TGTGCCAGCAGTTTAAGGGAAGGATGGACTGAAGCTTTCTTT. Protein sequence: CASSLREGWTEAFF.

The rearrangement joins TRBV3-1 to TRBJ1-2, with unresolved D. The germline V gene has CDR1 LGHDT and CDR2 YNNKEL (reference sequence). V dropped 0 bases and J dropped 8 bases, with 19 bases sitting between them. This CDR3 region has 16 residues. CDR3 in amino acids: CASSQEAIRGSGGYTF. The DNA for the CDR3 is TGTGCCAGCAGCCAAGAAGCCATCCGGGGAAGCGGGGGCTACACCTTC.

This chain links TRBV5-4 with TRBJ2-1; tentatively, D is TRBD2 (6 bases). The germline V gene encodes CDR1 SGHNT and CDR2 YYREEE (reference sequence). Trimming stripped 3 bases from V and 3 bases from J, with 7 bases between. The CDR3 consists of 13 residues. CDR3 bases: TGTGCCAGCAGCTGGACTAACTACAATGAGCAGTTCTTC. This codes for CASSWTNYNEQFF.

The chain recombines TRBV28 with TRBJ2-3; D gene uncertain. CDR3 size: 13 residues. Germline CDR1 MDHEN, CDR2 SYDVKM. Trimming removed 4 bases at V and 6 bases at J, with 11 bases between. The DNA of the CDR3 is TGTGCCAGCAGTTCCCGGGTCAGGGATACGCAGTATTTT. It translates to CASSSRVRDTQYF.

The gene calls are TRBV5-1 and TRBJ1-6; D call uncertain. V lost 0 bases and J 5 bases, leaving 30 bases between the germline ends. The CDR3 totals 22 residues. The germline gives CDR1 SGHRS, CDR2 YFSETQ. CDR3 DNA: TGCGCCAGCAGCTTGGATCCGTGCTGGCTGCTGTGCGCGTCCGAGGATAATTCACCCCTCCACTTT. Encoded protein: CASSLDPCWLLCASEDNSPLHF.

The chain has TRBV5-4 and TRBJ2-7, with 12 bases that match TRBD1. CDR3 length: 16 amino acids. Germline CDR1 SGHNT, CDR2 YYREEE (reference sequence). This CDR3 reads CASSLDGTGGPYEQYV. CDR3 nucleotides: TGTGCCAGCAGCTTGGACGGGACAGGGGGCCCCTATGAGCAGTACGTC.

V gene TRBV19 combines with J gene TRBJ1-6; D remains unclear. This CDR3 has 16 amino acids. Trimming left V 7 bases short and J 3 bases short, with 16 bases between. Looked up from germline, CDR1 is LNHDA and CDR2 is SQIVND (reference sequence). CDR3 nucleotide sequence: TGTGCCAGTACCCTGACGAGATTCTTCTATAATTCACCCCTCCACTTT. It specifies CASTLTRFFYNSPLHF.

This rearrangement joins TRBV13 to TRBJ2-1; D is unresolved. CDR3 length equals 16 residues. V was pared by 4 bases and J by 0 bases, with 13 bases between. CDR1 and CDR2 (germline): PRHDT, FYEKMQ (reference sequence). The CDR3 coding sequence is TGTGCCAGCAGCTCCCTTAAGGAGCACTCCTACAATGAGCAGTTCTTC. Residues: CASSSLKEHSYNEQFF. Together with reference TRBV13 and TRBJ2-1, the CDR3 gives the full variable domain: AAGVIQSPRHLIKEKRETATLKCYPIPRHDTVYWYQQGPGQDPQFLISFYEKMQSDKGSIPDRFSAQQFSDYHSELNMSSLELGDSALYFCASSSLKEHSYNEQFFGPGTRLTVL.

This clonotype has only a few counts. This chain joins TRBV10-3 and TRBJ1-2, with D perhaps TRBD1 (6 bases). Germline-derived CDR1 and CDR2 are ENHRY and SYGVKD. V dropped 5 bases and J dropped 8 bases, with 18 bases sitting between them. The CDR3 loop spans 14 amino acids. DNA for the CDR3: TGTGCCATCAGTCCCGGGGGCGCCGCGGAGGGCTACACCTTC. The encoded protein is CAISPGGAAEGYTF.

The table lists this clonotype with a few counts. This chain links TRBV28 with TRBJ1-1; 11 bases line up with TRBD1. This CDR3 has 15 residues. The junction had 10 bases not matched to a gene; V was cut back by 2 bases and J by 11 bases. Germline V lookup: CDR1 MDHEN, CDR2 SYDVKM. CDR3 sequence reads: CASSLGTGGSGFAFF. The CDR3 coding sequence is TGTGCCAGCAGTTTAGGGACAGGGGGATCGGGGTTTGCTTTCTTT.

This rearrangement joins TRBV27 to TRBJ1-4; D may be TRBD1 (6 bases). Germline V gene lookup returns CDR1 MNHEY and CDR2 SMNVEV (reference sequence). The ends were cut back, 3 bases at V and 7 bases at J, with 12 bases in the middle. This CDR3 spans 14 amino acids. The CDR3 spells CASSFVGGSEKLFF. Written as DNA, the CDR3 is TGTGCCAGCAGTTTTGTAGGGGGGAGTGAAAAACTGTTTTTT. Drawing the rest from reference TRBV27 and TRBJ1-4, the complete variable domain is EAQVTQNPRYLITVTGKKLTVTCSQNMNHEYMSWYRQDPGLGLRQIYYSMNVEVTDKGDVPEGYKVSRKEKRNFPLILESPSPNQTSLYFCASSFVGGSEKLFFGSGTQLSVL.

This clonotype was seen ten or more times. V is TRBV11-3 and J is TRBJ2-1; the D gene is possibly TRBD1 (5 bases). Trimming took 1 base from V and 7 from J, leaving 8 bases between them. CDR3 length: 13 amino acids. Germline V lookup: CDR1 SGHNT, CDR2 YENEEA. The CDR3 sequence is CASSLAGNNEQFF. The CDR3 DNA sequence: TGTGCCAGCAGCTTAGCAGGGAATAATGAGCAGTTCTTC.

The rearrangement uses TRBV6-2 or TRBV6-3 and TRBJ1-2, with 7 bases that match TRBD1. V shed 4 bases and J 6 bases; nucleotides not matched to a gene: 11. The germline V gene has CDR1 MNHEY and CDR2 SVGEGT. This CDR3 contains 15 residues. CDR3 amino acids: CASSWVTGDTDGYTF. The CDR3 coding sequence is TGTGCCAGCAGTTGGGTTACAGGGGATACGGATGGCTACACCTTC.

The chain uses TRBV19 and TRBJ1-1; 9 nucleotides match TRBD1. The trim removed 5 bases at V and 3 bases at J, leaving 7 bases unmatched. This CDR3 spans 15 amino acids. Germline V gene lookup returns CDR1 LNHDA and CDR2 SQIVND (reference sequence). The CDR3 loop is CASSHTGGGYTEAFF. The CDR3 DNA reads as TGTGCCAGTAGTCATACAGGGGGCGGGTACACTGAAGCTTTCTTT.

The table lists this clonotype with a few counts. The V and J genes are TRBV24-1 and TRBJ2-1, with D perhaps matching TRBD1 or TRBD2 (5 bases each). Between the trimmed V and J ends, which lost 3 bases and 4 bases, there was a span of 18 bases. CDR1 and CDR2 from the germline V gene are KGHDR and SFDVKD. This CDR3 has 17 residues. DNA for the CDR3: TGTGCCACCAGTGATCCCTTGCGAGGGACCAAATACAATGAGCAGTTCTTC. As protein: CATSDPLRGTKYNEQFF.

The chain links TRBV4-1 to TRBJ2-7, with 9 bases matching TRBD1. Germline values: CDR1 MGHRA, CDR2 YSYEKL. V gave up 4 bases and J gave up 7 bases; unmatched junction bases: 20. The CDR3 is 18 residues long. In DNA form, the CDR3 reads TGCGCCAGCAGCCGAACCGGGACAGGGAATCCTTACGACAAGGAGCAGTACTTC. Protein sequence: CASSRTGTGNPYDKEQYF.

This clonotype was counted only a few times. The chain combines TRBV7-6 with TRBJ1-1; 9 nucleotides agree with TRBD1. Germline lookup yields CDR1 SGHVS and CDR2 FNYEAQ. V lost 5 bases to trimming and J lost 4 bases; unmatched junction nucleotides: 8. The CDR3 contains 15 residues. CDR3 protein: CASSPPGTGTTEAFF. The CDR3 DNA is TGTGCCAGCAGCCCCCCCGGGACAGGGACCACTGAAGCTTTCTTT. Full variable domain (remainder filled in from reference TRBV7-6 and TRBJ1-1): GAGVSQSPRYKVTKRGQDVALRCDPISGHVSLYWYRQALGQGPEFLTYFNYEAQQDKSGLPNDRFSAERPEGSISTLTIQRTEQRDSAMYRCASSPPGTGTTEAFFGQGTRLTVV.

This clonotype was found a few times. The germline gene is not matched at one end of the junction; a read error may be the cause. Here the CDR3 DNA reads TGTGCCATCAGAGAACCGACAGGCGAGCCGTACTTC. Translated: CAIREPTGEPYF. This chain uses TRBV10-3 with TRBJ2-7; TRBD1 might be the D (6 bases). Per the germline V gene, CDR1 is ENHRY and CDR2 is SYGVKD. CDR3 length: 12 amino acids.

The V and J genes are TRBV2 and TRBJ1-2; D is unclear. Trimming removed 6 bases at V and 2 bases at J, with 10 bases between. Per germline, CDR1 SNHLY and CDR2 FYNNEI. This CDR3 spans 13 amino acids. DNA for the CDR3: TGTGCCAGCAGCGGCAGATGGAACTATGGCTACACCTTC. As protein: CASSGRWNYGYTF.

This clonotype has a count of ten or more. The V call is TRBV7-8, the J call TRBJ2-1, with D possibly matching TRBD2 (5 bases). V was clipped by 2 bases and J by 5 bases, with 19 bases between them. Germline lookup yields CDR1 SGHVS and CDR2 FQNEAQ. The CDR3 is made up of 17 amino acids. The CDR3 nucleotides read TGTGCCAGCAGCTTAACTAGACAAAACCGCAAGGACAATGAGCAGTTCTTC. It encodes CASSLTRQNRKDNEQFF.

In this sample, this clonotype turned up a few times. The chain carries TRBV27 and TRBJ2-1, with unresolved D. V was pared by 5 bases and J by 10 bases, with 12 bases between. The V gene's germline CDR1 is MNHEY and CDR2 SMNVEV (reference sequence). There are 12 residues in the CDR3. The CDR3 nucleotides read TGTGCCAGCAGTCCAGACTGGGCGGAGCAGTTCTTC. Translating it yields CASSPDWAEQFF.

The rearrangement uses TRBV14 and TRBJ2-7; 10 nucleotides line up with TRBD2. Germline V gene sequence: CDR1 SGHDN, CDR2 FVKESK. The V and J ends lost 3 bases and 4 bases, in that order; junction bases with no gene match: 9. CDR3 size: 16 residues. The CDR3 DNA reads TGTGCCAGCAGCCACCCTCTCACTAGCGGGGCGTACGAGCAGTACTTC. It translates to CASSHPLTSGAYEQYF.

The J gene is TRBJ2-3, the V gene TRBV6-1, with 11 bases fitting TRBD2. Per the germline V gene, CDR1 is MNHNS and CDR2 is SASEGT. Trimming took 3 bases from V and 5 from J; bases not matched to a gene: 4. The CDR3 runs to 15 residues. CDR3 coding DNA: TGTGCCAGCAGTGAGACTAGCGGGGCTGAAGATACGCAGTATTTT. Amino acid sequence: CASSETSGAEDTQYF.